Listed below are T cell receptor beta chains from one sample, sequenced in a study of blood T cell repertoires in COVID-19. Here immunoSEQ multiplex PCR was the method, and the copy in TCRdb shows in-frame clones only, minus some. The sample lists 200,000 to 250,000 clones, approximately 85% occurring once. The sample consisted of peripheral blood. The receptors originated from a man aged 40-49 years with acute or convalescent COVID-19. Each CDR3 is given with its conserved first and last residue. D genes are given only for firm matches. Expanded clones get a size class; other rows say once, few or many, or leave the size out.

D gene	J gene	V gene	clone size	CDR3 DNA	CDR3 protein
.	TRBJ2-7	TRBV28	.	TGTGCCAGCAGTTTATTAGGAGTAAGCTCCTACGAGCAGTACTTC	CASSLLGVSSYEQYF
.	TRBJ1-1	TRBV25-1	.	TGTGCCAGCAGGGGGGGAACTGAAGCTTTCTTT	CASRGGTEAFF
TRBD1	TRBJ1-4	TRBV2	.	TGTGCCAGCAGTTACTTTACAGGGGAAGAAAAACTGTTTTTT	CASSYFTGEEKLFF
.	TRBJ2-2	TRBV11-2	.	TGTGCCAGCAGCTTCTCCAACACCGGGGAGCTGTTTTTT	CASSFSNTGELFF
TRBD1	TRBJ2-2	TRBV5-4	.	TGTGCCAGCAGCTTTAAAGGACAGGGGGTTGGGGAGCTGTTTTTT	CASSFKGQGVGELFF
TRBD1	TRBJ1-6	TRBV30	.	TGTGCCTGGGGGGCGGGACAGGGGACTTCACCCCTCCACTTT	CAWGAGQGTSPLHF
TRBD1	TRBJ1-1	TRBV6-5	.	TGTGCCAGCAGTCCCAAATCAGGGGGCGGGAGAGCTTTCTTT	CASSPKSGGGRAFF
TRBD1	TRBJ1-5	TRBV5-5	.	TGTGCCAGCAGCTTCCTGACAGGGACTAATCAGCCCCAGCATTTT	CASSFLTGTNQPQHF
.	TRBJ1-6	TRBV6-5	.	TGTGCCACCCGCCCCCGGGGGGGGTTGGTACCCCTCCACTTT	CATRPRGGLVPLHF
.	TRBJ1-6	TRBV6-1	few	TGTGCCAGCAGTGAAATCAGTACCTATAATTCACCCCTCCACTTT	CASSEISTYNSPLHF
.	TRBJ2-2	TRBV6-5	.	TGTGCCAGCAGTTCTTTAAACACCGGGGAGCTGTTTTTT	CASSSLNTGELFF
TRBD1	TRBJ2-2	TRBV9	.	TGTGCCAGCAGCGGGCGGACAGGGGTTGGCGGGGAGCTGTTTTTT	CASSGRTGVGGELFF
.	TRBJ1-5	TRBV4-1	.	TGCGCCAGCAGCTTCTCGGTCGGGGGTAATCAGCCCCAGCATTTT	CASSFSVGGNQPQHF
TRBD2	TRBJ2-1	TRBV7-9	.	TGTGCCAGCAGTAACCCTGGACTAGCGGTCCTCTCCTACAATGAGCAGTTCTTC	CASSNPGLAVLSYNEQFF
TRBD2	TRBJ2-5	TRBV5-1	.	TGCGCCAGCAGCTTGGCGGCTAGCGGGGGGGCTGAGACCCAGTACTTC	CASSLAASGGAETQYF
.	TRBJ1-3	TRBV4-2	.	TGTGCCAGCAGCCAAGCTCGGATTGGACAGCTACACTCTGGAAACACCATATATTTT	CASSQARIGQLHSGNTIYF
TRBD1	TRBJ1-4	TRBV5-6	.	TGTGCCAGCAGCTTTTATGCCCGGCAGGGGGAGGTTGCTAATGAAAAACTGTTTTTT	CASSFYARQGEVANEKLFF
.	TRBJ2-1	TRBV13	.	TGTGCCAGCAGCTTGGACAGCCCCAATGAGCAGTTCTTC	CASSLDSPNEQFF
.	TRBJ1-3	TRBV10-1	.	TGCGCCCCCAGTAACCCGGGGGGAAACACCATATATTTT	CAPSNPGGNTIYF
.	TRBJ1-5	TRBV4-3	.	TGCGCCAGCAGCCAAGATTCTACGGGCAATCAGCCCCAGCATTTT	CASSQDSTGNQPQHF
.	TRBJ2-2	TRBV24-1	.	TGTGCCACCAGTGATGGTCAGACAGACACCGGGGAGCTGTTTTTT	CATSDGQTDTGELFF
TRBD1	TRBJ2-2	TRBV7-6	.	TGTGCCAGCAGCCTACAGGGGCAGAACACCGGGGAGCTGTTTTTT	CASSLQGQNTGELFF
.	TRBJ1-4	TRBV5-1	.	TGCGCCAGCAGCCCTTATCCAAAATCGGATGAAAAACTGTTTTTT	CASSPYPKSDEKLFF
TRBD2	TRBJ2-1	TRBV18	.	TGTGCCAGCTCACCCCCGGGACTAGCGGGCGGGGTCAATGAGCAGTTCTTC	CASSPPGLAGGVNEQFF
.	TRBJ1-2	TRBV28	.	TGTGCCAGCAGTTTGGGGCAGGGAGCGGGTGGCTACACCTTC	CASSLGQGAGGYTF
.	TRBJ1-4	TRBV3-1/TRBV3-2	.	TGTGCCAGCAGCCCTGGACAGAAGTTCTTAAATGAAAAACTGTTTTTT	CASSPGQKFLNEKLFF
.	TRBJ2-7	TRBV10-3	.	TGTGCCATCAGCCAATTCTACGAGCAGTACTTC	CAISQFYEQYF
TRBD2	TRBJ2-2	TRBV9	once	TGTGCCAGCAGCGTAGTAGCGGGGGGGCCTGGCACCGGGGAGCTGTTTTTT	CASSVVAGGPGTGELFF
TRBD1	TRBJ2-7	TRBV6-6	.	TGTGCCAGCAGCCTCGGGACAGGGGGCGAGCAGTACTTC	CASSLGTGGEQYF
.	TRBJ1-1	TRBV12-3/TRBV12-4	.	TGTGCCAGCAGTTCAAAGGGGGTGTGGGCTTTCTTT	CASSSKGVWAFF
.	TRBJ2-3	TRBV6-4	.	TGTGCCAGCAGTGACTCGAGCGCGACAGATACGCAGTATTTT	CASSDSSATDTQYF
TRBD1	TRBJ1-4	TRBV5-5	.	TGTGCCAGCACCAGGGGGAAAAATGAAAAACTGTTTTTT	CASTRGKNEKLFF
.	TRBJ1-4	TRBV28	.	TGTGCCAGCAGTCCCTCCGGGGCGGGAAATGAAAAACTGTTTTTT	CASSPSGAGNEKLFF
.	TRBJ1-1	TRBV19	once	TGTGCCAGTAGTATACAGTACACTGAAGCTTTCTTT	CASSIQYTEAFF
.	TRBJ1-6	TRBV6-6	.	TGTGCCAGCAGTGGACAGTCGCAGTCCTATAATTCACCCCTCCACTTT	CASSGQSQSYNSPLHF
TRBD1	TRBJ1-2	TRBV6-2/TRBV6-3	.	TGTGCCAGCAGTTATACCGGGACAGGGTATGGCTACACCTTC	CASSYTGTGYGYTF
.	TRBJ1-2	TRBV10-2	.	TGCGCCAGCAGTGGTACAGGCCTCCCTAGCTTC	CASSGTGLPSF
.	TRBJ1-5	TRBV2	once	TGTGCCAGCAGTGAATTTGACAGGCTCAATCAGCCCCAGCATTTT	CASSEFDRLNQPQHF
TRBD2	TRBJ2-7	TRBV6-5	once	TGTGCCAGCAGTCTTGGACTAGCGGGGGCCTACGAGCAGTACTTC	CASSLGLAGAYEQYF
TRBD1	TRBJ2-7	TRBV19	.	TGTGCCAGTGGACAGGGCTTCTCCTACGAGCAGTACTTC	CASGQGFSYEQYF
TRBD1	TRBJ2-5	TRBV7-3	.	TGTGCCAGCAGCTCCAGGGACAGGGGGCCGGAGACCCAGTACTTC	CASSSRDRGPETQYF
.	TRBJ1-1	TRBV3-1/TRBV3-2	.	TGTGCCAGCAGCCAAAGTCGGGGGGTACAACCCAACACTGAAGCTTTCTTT	CASSQSRGVQPNTEAFF
.	TRBJ2-7	TRBV6-5	.	TGTGCCAGCAGGGGAGAGGCCCTAACAACCTACGAGCAGTACTTC	CASRGEALTTYEQYF
TRBD1	TRBJ1-5	TRBV19	.	TGTGCCAGTAGTATATCAGTCAGGGGGCAAAATCAGCCCCAGCATTTT	CASSISVRGQNQPQHF
.	TRBJ1-5	TRBV11-2	.	TGTGCCAGCAGCTTTTTAGTGGACAGTCCCCAGCATTTT	CASSFLVDSPQHF
TRBD1	TRBJ2-7	TRBV10-1	.	TGCGCCAGCAGTGAAGGGACAGGGTTCCACGAGCAGTACTTC	CASSEGTGFHEQYF
.	TRBJ1-1	TRBV15	.	TGTGCCACCAGCAGAGATGGCGAAGGGAGCACTGAAGCTTTCTTT	CATSRDGEGSTEAFF
TRBD1	TRBJ1-1	TRBV5-6	few	TGTGCCAGCAGCCGGGACAGGGGGCGAAACACTGAAGCTTTCTTT	CASSRDRGRNTEAFF
TRBD1	TRBJ1-5	TRBV18	.	TGTGCCAGCTCAAGGACAGGGGAAAGTCAGCCCCAGCATTTT	CASSRTGESQPQHF
TRBD2	TRBJ2-1	TRBV7-3	.	TGTGCCAGCAGCTTAAGTCTAGCGGGGGCTAGTGAGCAGTTCTTC	CASSLSLAGASEQFF
TRBD1	TRBJ1-3	TRBV7-6	.	TGTGCCAGCAGCCCATTATTTATGGACAGGCGCCGAAGGGACACCATATATTTT	CASSPLFMDRRRRDTIYF
.	TRBJ1-6	TRBV30	few	TGTGCCTGGACTACCGATCAATATAATTCACCCCTCCACTTT	CAWTTDQYNSPLHF
.	TRBJ2-2	TRBV4-3	.	TGCGCCAGCAGCCTTGACACCGACGGGGAGCTGTTTTTT	CASSLDTDGELFF
TRBD1	TRBJ1-1	TRBV5-1	.	TGCGCCAGCAGCCCAAGACAGGGTGAGGGCACTGAAGCTTTCTTT	CASSPRQGEGTEAFF